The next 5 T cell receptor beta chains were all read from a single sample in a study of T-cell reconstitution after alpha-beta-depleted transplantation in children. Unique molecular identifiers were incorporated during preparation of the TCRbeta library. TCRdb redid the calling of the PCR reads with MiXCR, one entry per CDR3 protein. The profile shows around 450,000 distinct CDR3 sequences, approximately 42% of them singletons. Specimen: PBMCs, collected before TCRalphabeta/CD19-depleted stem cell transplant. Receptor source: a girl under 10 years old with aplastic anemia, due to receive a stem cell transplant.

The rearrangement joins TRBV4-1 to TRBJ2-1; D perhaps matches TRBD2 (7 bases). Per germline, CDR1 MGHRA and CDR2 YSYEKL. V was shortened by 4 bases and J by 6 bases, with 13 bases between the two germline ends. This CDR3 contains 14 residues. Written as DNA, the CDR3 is TGCGCCAGCAGCCTAGAGGGGGAGGGCAATGAGCAGTTCTTC. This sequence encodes CASSLEGEGNEQFF.

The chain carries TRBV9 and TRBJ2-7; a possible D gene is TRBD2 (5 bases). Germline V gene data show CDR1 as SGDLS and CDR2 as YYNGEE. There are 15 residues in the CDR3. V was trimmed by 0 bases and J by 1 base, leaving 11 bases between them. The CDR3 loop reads CASSVAGSRSYEQYF. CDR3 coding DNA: TGTGCCAGCAGCGTAGCGGGAAGTAGATCCTACGAGCAGTACTTC.

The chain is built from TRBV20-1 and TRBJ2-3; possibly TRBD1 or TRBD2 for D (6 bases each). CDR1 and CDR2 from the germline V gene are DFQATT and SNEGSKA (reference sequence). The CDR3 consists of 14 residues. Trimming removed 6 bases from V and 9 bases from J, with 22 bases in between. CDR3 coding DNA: TGCAGTGCACCTCCGGGGGCAGGGGATAGCACGCAGTATTTT. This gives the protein CSAPPGAGDSTQYF.

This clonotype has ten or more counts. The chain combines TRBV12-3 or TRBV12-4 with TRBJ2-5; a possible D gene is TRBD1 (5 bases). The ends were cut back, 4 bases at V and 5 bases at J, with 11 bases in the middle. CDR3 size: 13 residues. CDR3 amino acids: CASSSRARETQYF. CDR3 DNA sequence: TGTGCCAGCAGTTCCAGGGCAAGGGAGACCCAGTACTTC.

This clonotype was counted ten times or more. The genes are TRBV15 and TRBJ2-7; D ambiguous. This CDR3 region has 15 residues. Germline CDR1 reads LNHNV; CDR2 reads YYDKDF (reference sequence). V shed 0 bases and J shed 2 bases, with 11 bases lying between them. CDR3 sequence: CATSRDYAQTYEQYF. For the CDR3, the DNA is TGTGCCACCAGCAGAGACTATGCACAGACCTACGAGCAGTACTTC.